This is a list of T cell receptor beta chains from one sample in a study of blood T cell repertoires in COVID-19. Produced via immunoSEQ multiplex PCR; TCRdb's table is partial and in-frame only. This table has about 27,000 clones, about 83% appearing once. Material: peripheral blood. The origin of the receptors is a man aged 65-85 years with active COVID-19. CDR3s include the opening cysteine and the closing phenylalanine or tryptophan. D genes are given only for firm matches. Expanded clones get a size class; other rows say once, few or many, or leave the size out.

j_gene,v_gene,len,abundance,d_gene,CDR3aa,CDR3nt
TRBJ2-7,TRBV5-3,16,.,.,CARRPQTAADSYEQYF,TGTGCCAGAAGACCACAGACAGCCGCCGACTCCTACGAGCAGTACTTC
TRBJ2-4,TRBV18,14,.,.,CASSPDIGWDIQYF,TGTGCCAGCTCACCAGACATTGGGTGGGACATTCAGTACTTC
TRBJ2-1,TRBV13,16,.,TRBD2,CASTYGGAGVGNEQFF,TGTGCCAGCACCTACGGCGGGGCGGGGGTTGGAAATGAGCAGTTCTTC
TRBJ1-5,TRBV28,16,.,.,CASTLPQRYSNQPQHF,TGTGCCAGCACCCTTCCTCAGCGATATAGCAATCAGCCCCAGCATTTT
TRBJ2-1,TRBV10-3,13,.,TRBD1,CAISGGQLNEQFF,TGTGCCATCAGTGGGGGACAGCTCAATGAGCAGTTCTTC
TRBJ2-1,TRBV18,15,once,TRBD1,CASSPPGTGTDEQFF,TGTGCCAGCTCACCACCCGGGACAGGGACTGATGAGCAGTTCTTC
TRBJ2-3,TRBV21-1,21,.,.,CASSKQGKNKFEQGSTDTQYF,TGTGCCAGCAGCAAACAAGGGAAGAATAAGTTCGAACAGGGGTCCACAGATACGCAGTATTTT
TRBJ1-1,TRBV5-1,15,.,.,CASTQLGGVVAEAFF,TGCGCCAGCACCCAATTGGGGGGAGTAGTAGCTGAAGCTTTCTTT
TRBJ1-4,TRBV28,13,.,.,CASRTGSVGKLFF,TGTGCCAGCAGAACAGGGTCTGTGGGAAAACTGTTTTTT
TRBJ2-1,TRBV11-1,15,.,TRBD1,CASSQSSTGGTGQFF,TGTGCCAGCAGCCAATCATCTACCGGAGGGACAGGGCAGTTCTTC
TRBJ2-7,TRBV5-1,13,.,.,CASSTDKPYEQYF,TGCGCCAGCAGCACGGACAAGCCCTACGAGCAGTACTTC
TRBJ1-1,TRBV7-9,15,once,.,CASSPTIEGDTEAFF,TGTGCCAGCAGCCCGACGATAGAAGGGGACACTGAAGCTTTCTTT
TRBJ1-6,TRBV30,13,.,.,CAWSQGGSSPLHF,TGTGCCTGGAGTCAAGGGGGTAGTTCACCCCTCCACTTT
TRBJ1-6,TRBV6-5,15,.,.,CASSLGGSYNSPLHF,TGTGCCAGCAGTTTGGGGGGGTCCTATAATTCACCCCTCCACTTT
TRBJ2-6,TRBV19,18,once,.,CASSIVSTAASGANVLTF,TGTGCCAGTAGTATCGTTAGTACAGCCGCTTCTGGGGCCAACGTCCTGACTTTC
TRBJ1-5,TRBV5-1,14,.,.,CASSLGVADQPQHF,TGCGCCAGCAGCTTGGGTGTAGCTGATCAGCCCCAGCATTTT
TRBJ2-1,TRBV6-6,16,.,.,CASSYSTVPIYNEQFF,TGTGCCAGCAGTTACAGTACAGTCCCTATCTACAATGAGCAGTTCTTC
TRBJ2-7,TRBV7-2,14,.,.,CASSFGPGAYEQYF,TGTGCCAGCAGCTTTGGACCGGGGGCCTACGAGCAGTACTTC
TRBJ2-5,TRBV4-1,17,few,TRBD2,CASSQGRTSGSQETQYF,TGCGCCAGCAGCCAAGGCCGGACTAGCGGGAGTCAGGAGACCCAGTACTTC
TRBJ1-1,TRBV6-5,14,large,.,CASSSQVMNTEAFF,TGTGCCAGCAGTTCACAGGTGATGAACACTGAAGCTTTCTTT
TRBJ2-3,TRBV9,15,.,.,CASSPPEGLRDTQYF,TGTGCCAGCAGCCCCCCGGAGGGCCTCCGAGATACGCAGTATTTT
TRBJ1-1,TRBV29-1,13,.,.,CSVRGDMNTEAFF,TGCAGCGTCCGGGGGGATATGAACACTGAAGCTTTCTTT
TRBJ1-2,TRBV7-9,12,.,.,CASSLGTMGYTF,TGTGCCAGCAGCTTAGGGACAATGGGCTACACCTTC
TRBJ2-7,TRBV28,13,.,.,CASSLSETYEQYF,TGTGCCAGCAGTTTGAGTGAGACCTACGAGCAGTACTTC
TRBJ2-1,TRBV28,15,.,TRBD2,CASPPPSGVGNEQFF,TGTGCCAGCCCGCCCCCTAGCGGGGTGGGCAATGAGCAGTTCTTC
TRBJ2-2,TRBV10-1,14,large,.,CASKQGPGTGELFF,TGCGCCAGTAAACAGGGACCGGGCACCGGGGAGCTGTTTTTT
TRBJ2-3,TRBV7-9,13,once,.,CASSLAGPDTQYF,TGTGCCAGCAGCTTAGCGGGCCCGGATACGCAGTATTTT
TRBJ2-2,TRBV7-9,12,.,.,CASSLVRIELFF,TGTGCCAGCAGCTTAGTCAGGATTGAGCTGTTTTTT
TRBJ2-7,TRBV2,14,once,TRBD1,CASSGRDRGYEQYF,TGTGCCAGCTCGGGCAGGGACAGGGGGTACGAGCAGTACTTC
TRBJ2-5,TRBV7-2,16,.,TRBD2,CASSGPGSGSRETQYF,TGTGCCAGCAGCGGACCTGGGAGCGGGAGTAGAGAGACCCAGTACTTC
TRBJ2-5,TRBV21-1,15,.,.,CASSKGRSLQETQYF,TGTGCCAGCAGCAAAGGTAGAAGCTTACAAGAGACCCAGTACTTC
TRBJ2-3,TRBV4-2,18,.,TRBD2,CASSQSRGSTPEADTQYF,TGTGCCAGCAGCCAAAGTCGCGGGAGTACGCCAGAGGCAGATACGCAGTATTTT
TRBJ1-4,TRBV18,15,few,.,CASSPPGGANEKLFF,TGTGCCAGCTCACCACCGGGGGGTGCTAATGAAAAACTGTTTTTT
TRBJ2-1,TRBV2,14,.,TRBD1,CASREQGAEDEQFF,TGTGCCAGCAGAGAACAGGGGGCCGAGGATGAGCAGTTCTTC
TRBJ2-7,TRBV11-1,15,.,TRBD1,CASSPGQGSSYEQYF,TGTGCCAGCAGCCCCGGACAGGGGAGCTCCTACGAGCAGTACTTC
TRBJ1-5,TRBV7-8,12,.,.,CASSLVSQPQHF,TGTGCCAGCAGCTTAGTGAGTCAGCCCCAGCATTTT
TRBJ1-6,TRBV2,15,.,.,CASSKRQATDSPLHF,TGTGCCAGCAGTAAACGACAGGCGACCGATTCACCCCTCCACTTT
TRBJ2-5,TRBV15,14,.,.,CATSRDRQQETQYF,TGTGCCACCAGCAGAGATCGACAGCAAGAGACCCAGTACTTC
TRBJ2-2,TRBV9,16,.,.,CASSPRGVPNTGELFF,TGTGCCAGCAGCCCCAGGGGCGTCCCTAACACCGGGGAGCTGTTTTTT
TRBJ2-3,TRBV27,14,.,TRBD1,CASSLFQGADTQYF,TGTGCCAGCAGTTTATTTCAGGGGGCAGATACGCAGTATTTT
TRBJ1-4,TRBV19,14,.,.,CASNPRATNEKLFF,TGTGCCAGTAACCCTAGAGCAACTAATGAAAAACTGTTTTTT
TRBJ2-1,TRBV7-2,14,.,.,CASSLARGDNEQFF,TGTGCCAGCAGCTTAGCGCGGGGAGACAATGAGCAGTTCTTC
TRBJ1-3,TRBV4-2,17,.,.,CASSQDPGASSGNTIYF,TGTGCCAGCAGCCAAGACCCAGGGGCGAGCTCTGGAAACACCATATATTTT
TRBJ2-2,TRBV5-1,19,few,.,CASSLTWTGTVGRTGELFF,TGCGCCAGCAGCTTAACCTGGACAGGAACTGTGGGGAGGACCGGGGAGCTGTTTTTT